These T cell receptor beta chains were read from a single sample in a study of naive and memory T cell subsets. MiXCR, applied by TCRdb to the 5' RACE reads, yields one record per CDR3 protein. This sample carries more than 45,000 distinct CDR3 sequences, 7.2% of them seen once, and the ten largest clones take 9.7%. The receptors come from a male donor in good health. The CDR3 runs from the conserved cysteine through the conserved F or W. A D gene is named only where the DNA matches it firmly. Expanded clones are given a class, and other clones once, few, many or no size at all.

J: TRBJ2-3; V: TRBV19; D: TRBD2; size: .; DNA: TGTGCCAGTAGTATCGGACTAGCCGTAGATACGCAGTATTTT; CDR3: CASSIGLAVDTQYF
J: TRBJ2-7; V: TRBV5-1; D: TRBD1; size: many; DNA: TGCGCCAGCAGCTCGACCAGGGGGACCCTCTACGAGCAGTACTTC; CDR3: CASSSTRGTLYEQYF
J: TRBJ1-3; V: TRBV15; D: .; size: many; DNA: TGTGCCACCAGCAGAGATCCGGGGAGTGGAAACACCATATATTTT; CDR3: CATSRDPGSGNTIYF
J: TRBJ2-5; V: TRBV11-2; D: TRBD2; size: many; DNA: TGTGCCAGCAGCCCGGGACTAGCGGAGATTAGGCCGCAAGAGACCCAGTACTTC; CDR3: CASSPGLAEIRPQETQYF
J: TRBJ2-1; V: TRBV19; D: .; size: .; DNA: TGTGCCAGTAGTCAAAATGTCGGCTTGGGAGCTGCTGAGCAGTTCTTC; CDR3: CASSQNVGLGAAEQFF
J: TRBJ2-7; V: TRBV29-1; D: TRBD1; size: many; DNA: TGCAGCGGCGTGACAGGGGTGAGGGCCGAGCAGTACTTC; CDR3: CSGVTGVRAEQYF
J: TRBJ2-1; V: TRBV6-5; D: .; size: .; DNA: TGTGCCAGCAGTTTAGACAGGAGCTCCTACAATGAGCAGTTCTTC; CDR3: CASSLDRSSYNEQFF
J: TRBJ2-1; V: TRBV20-1; D: TRBD2; size: many; DNA: TGCAGTGCTTCGACTAGCGGGGGATACAATGAGCAGTTCTTC; CDR3: CSASTSGGYNEQFF
J: TRBJ2-3; V: TRBV12-3/TRBV12-4; D: .; size: many; DNA: TGTGCCAGCAGCCCCCCCGGGGGCCGGAGGGGTACGCAGTATTTT; CDR3: CASSPPGGRRGTQYF
J: TRBJ2-3; V: TRBV3-1; D: TRBD2; size: many; DNA: TGTGCCAGCAGCCAACTAGCGGGGGTTCTTGATACGCAGTATTTT; CDR3: CASSQLAGVLDTQYF
J: TRBJ2-2; V: TRBV2; D: TRBD2; size: many; DNA: TGTGCCACTACGGGACTAGCGGACAACACCGGGGAGCTGTTTTTT; CDR3: CATTGLADNTGELFF
J: TRBJ1-4; V: TRBV6-6; D: .; size: few; DNA: TGTGCCAGCCTCTTGCGGGCTGGGGAAAAACTGTTTTTT; CDR3: CASLLRAGEKLFF
J: TRBJ1-1; V: TRBV6-6; D: .; size: .; DNA: TGTGCCAGCAGTTACGGTCGTAGCGAAAACACTGAAGCTTTCTTT; CDR3: CASSYGRSENTEAFF
J: TRBJ1-5; V: TRBV18; D: TRBD1; size: .; DNA: TGTGCCAGCTCAGGACCGGGACAGCAAAGCTATAGCAATCAGCCCCAGCATTTT; CDR3: CASSGPGQQSYSNQPQHF
J: TRBJ2-1; V: TRBV9; D: TRBD2; size: many; DNA: TGTGCCAGCAGCATCAGTAGCGGGAACTCCTACAATGAGCAGTTCTTC; CDR3: CASSISSGNSYNEQFF
J: TRBJ2-2; V: TRBV7-9; D: .; size: few; DNA: TGTGCCAGCAGCTTATTCTCGAACACCGGGGAGCTGTTTTTT; CDR3: CASSLFSNTGELFF
J: TRBJ1-5; V: TRBV6-1; D: TRBD1; size: few; DNA: TGTGCCAGCATTCTAGATACAGGGGCGAATCAGCCCCAGCATTTT; CDR3: CASILDTGANQPQHF
J: TRBJ1-1; V: TRBV7-9; D: .; size: .; DNA: TGTGCCAGCAGTTTTACAGGGCCGAACACTGAAGCTTTCTTT; CDR3: CASSFTGPNTEAFF
J: TRBJ1-6; V: TRBV5-6; D: .; size: many; DNA: TGTGCCAGCAGCTCGGACAGAATTAATTCACCCCTCCACTTT; CDR3: CASSSDRINSPLHF
J: TRBJ2-4; V: TRBV20-1; D: .; size: .; DNA: TGCAGTGCTAGAGTTGTGGGAGATAAAAACATTCAGTACTTC; CDR3: CSARVVGDKNIQYF
J: TRBJ2-7; V: TRBV6-6; D: .; size: .; DNA: TGTGCCAGCAGTTACTGGGGGGAGCAGTACTTC; CDR3: CASSYWGEQYF
J: TRBJ1-1; V: TRBV7-2; D: .; size: few; DNA: TGTGCCAGCAGGCACGGGCCAGGGGTTGAAGCTTTCTTT; CDR3: CASRHGPGVEAFF
J: TRBJ2-1; V: TRBV20-1; D: .; size: .; DNA: TGCAGTGCAACCCGGGACGGGGTTGTGAATGAGCAGTTCTTC; CDR3: CSATRDGVVNEQFF
J: TRBJ2-1; V: TRBV6-5; D: .; size: many; DNA: TGTGCCAGCAGTTACTCGCTTAGCTCGGGGTTAGGTGAGCAGTTCTTC; CDR3: CASSYSLSSGLGEQFF
J: TRBJ2-3; V: TRBV11-2; D: TRBD2; size: few; DNA: TGTGCCAGCAGCTTGACTCATACCGGGACTAGCGGGAATTCGGATACGCAGTATTTT; CDR3: CASSLTHTGTSGNSDTQYF
J: TRBJ1-2; V: TRBV9; D: .; size: .; DNA: TGTGCCAGCAACCAAGGCTATGGCTACACCTTC; CDR3: CASNQGYGYTF
J: TRBJ2-2; V: TRBV20-1; D: TRBD2; size: many; DNA: TGCAGTGTAGCGGGGACGAACACCGGGGAGCTGTTTTTT; CDR3: CSVAGTNTGELFF
J: TRBJ2-3; V: TRBV6-5; D: TRBD2; size: many; DNA: TGTGCCAGCAGTGCCCGGTTGCGGGAGTACGGCACAGATACGCAGTATTTT; CDR3: CASSARLREYGTDTQYF
J: TRBJ2-7; V: TRBV27; D: TRBD1; size: few; DNA: TGTGCCAGCAGTTTCACAGGACAGGGGGCTATCGAGCAGTACTTC; CDR3: CASSFTGQGAIEQYF
J: TRBJ1-5; V: TRBV25-1; D: TRBD1; size: many; DNA: TGTGCCACGGGACAGGGATACGGCAATCAGCCCCAGCATTTT; CDR3: CATGQGYGNQPQHF
J: TRBJ1-2; V: TRBV7-2; D: .; size: many; DNA: TGTGCCAGCAGCATGACAGAAGCTAACTATGGCTACACCTTC; CDR3: CASSMTEANYGYTF
J: TRBJ1-1; V: TRBV29-1; D: .; size: many; DNA: TGCAGCGTTGCAGGGGCCAACACTGAAGCTTTCTTT; CDR3: CSVAGANTEAFF
J: TRBJ2-7; V: TRBV28; D: TRBD1; size: many; DNA: TGTGCCAGCAGGTCCCGGGACAGGGATCTGGGAGAGCAGTACTTC; CDR3: CASRSRDRDLGEQYF
J: TRBJ2-5; V: TRBV6-5; D: TRBD1; size: .; DNA: TGTGCCAGCAGTTACTCGGGGCGGGACAGGGAGACCCAGTACTTC; CDR3: CASSYSGRDRETQYF
J: TRBJ2-3; V: TRBV20-1; D: .; size: many; DNA: TGCAGTGCTCGTCGGGAGAGTAACACAGATACGCAGTATTTT; CDR3: CSARRESNTDTQYF
J: TRBJ2-2; V: TRBV20-1; D: .; size: few; DNA: TGCAGTGCTAGCAGTCCAGTGAGCACCGGGGAGCTGTTTTTT; CDR3: CSASSPVSTGELFF
J: TRBJ2-3; V: TRBV6-6; D: TRBD2; size: .; DNA: TGTGCCAGCAGTCCATACGGCCTAGCGGGGGGCCAAAACACAGATACGCAGTATTTT; CDR3: CASSPYGLAGGQNTDTQYF
J: TRBJ2-5; V: TRBV7-9; D: TRBD2; size: .; DNA: TGTGCCAGCAGCCTACGGGGACTAGCGGGGGCCGACCAAGAGACCCAGTACTTC; CDR3: CASSLRGLAGADQETQYF
J: TRBJ2-6; V: TRBV18; D: TRBD1; size: many; DNA: TGTGCCAGCTCAACAACCGGGACAGGGGGCCCCTCCTCTGGGGCCAACGTCCTGACTTTC; CDR3: CASSTTGTGGPSSGANVLTF
J: TRBJ2-1; V: TRBV29-1; D: .; size: .; DNA: TGCAGCGTTGACCCCGGACTGTACAATGAGCAGTTCTTC; CDR3: CSVDPGLYNEQFF
J: TRBJ2-1; V: TRBV11-2; D: .; size: .; DNA: TGTGCCAGCAGCCAATTAAGAAAGGGTAAGGCCTACAATGAGCAGTTCTTC; CDR3: CASSQLRKGKAYNEQFF
J: TRBJ2-1; V: TRBV5-1; D: TRBD2; size: .; DNA: TGCGCCAGCAGGAAAACTAGCGGAAGCTCCTACAATGAGCAGTTCTTC; CDR3: CASRKTSGSSYNEQFF
J: TRBJ2-1; V: TRBV6-2/TRBV6-3; D: .; size: few; DNA: TGTGCCAGCAGTTACCAGAGGGCTCCCTACAATGAGCAGTTCTTC; CDR3: CASSYQRAPYNEQFF
J: TRBJ2-3; V: TRBV5-1; D: TRBD2; size: many; DNA: TGCGCCAGCAGCACCGGGACTAGCCCCACGGGAGGCACAGATACGCAGTATTTT; CDR3: CASSTGTSPTGGTDTQYF
J: TRBJ2-7; V: TRBV5-1; D: TRBD1; size: many; DNA: TGCGCCAGCAGCTTCCGGGACAGGTCCTACGAGCAGTACTTC; CDR3: CASSFRDRSYEQYF
J: TRBJ2-3; V: TRBV6-6; D: .; size: many; DNA: TGTGCCAGCAGTCTAAGTCTGAATCGGGCAGATACGCAGTATTTT; CDR3: CASSLSLNRADTQYF
J: TRBJ2-1; V: TRBV4-1; D: .; size: many; DNA: TGCGCCAGCAGCGATGTCCTGGAAGGGCAGTTCTTC; CDR3: CASSDVLEGQFF
J: TRBJ2-1; V: TRBV11-3; D: TRBD2; size: many; DNA: TGTGCCAGCAGCAAAGGAACTAGCGGGAGCGATGAGCAGTTCTTC; CDR3: CASSKGTSGSDEQFF
J: TRBJ2-7; V: TRBV7-9; D: TRBD1; size: many; DNA: TGTGCCAGCAGCCGTATAGTCGGGACAGGGGTTCCCGAGCAGTACTTC; CDR3: CASSRIVGTGVPEQYF
J: TRBJ1-4; V: TRBV28; D: .; size: .; DNA: TGTGCCTCAGGAGGGGGGGGCAATGAAAAACTGTTTTTT; CDR3: CASGGGGNEKLFF
J: TRBJ1-2; V: TRBV2; D: TRBD1; size: many; DNA: TGTGCCAGCAGTGAAGGGACAGCAGGGGGTTATGGCTACACCTTC; CDR3: CASSEGTAGGYGYTF
J: TRBJ1-1; V: TRBV4-1; D: TRBD1; size: few; DNA: TGCGCCAGCAGCCGAGATTCCGGGACAGTGAACACTGAAGCTTTCTTT; CDR3: CASSRDSGTVNTEAFF